The entry below describes one T cell receptor beta chain. The CDR3 runs 16 residues. Germline V CDR1 and CDR2: SGHVS, FNYEAQ. Trimming pared 2 bases from V and 4 bases from J, leaving 16 bases between. This entry belongs to a study of blood T cells in healthy people across ages. Alongside a J-beta primer mix, a sample-barcoded 5' primer served in a second PCR lasting about 7 to 11 cycles. TCRdb ran MiXCR on the 5' RACE reads and lists one entry per CDR3 protein. The table has over 1,200,000 distinct CDR3 sequences, almost 60% seen once. The TCR comes from a man younger than 35 in good health. This chain connects TRBV7-6 to TRBJ2-3; D is perhaps TRBD1 or TRBD2 (5 bases each). The sequencing input was blood. The CDR3 DNA sequence: TGTGCCAGCAGCTTAATGGGACCGCCGGGGCCAGATACGCAGTATTTT. Translating it yields CASSLMGPPGPDTQYF.